These 30 T cell receptor beta chains came from one sample sequenced in a study of T cell responses to AZD1222 COVID-19 vaccine. Produced via immunoSEQ multiplex PCR; TCRdb's table is partial and in-frame only. Here the sample spans approximately 60,000 clones, 80% to 85% being singletons. Specimen: peripheral blood, collected on day 0 of AZD1222 vaccination. These receptors were collected from an adult in good health.

This CDR3 is CASRALQGPNEKLFF. In DNA form, the CDR3 reads TGTGCCAGTAGGGCCCTACAGGGCCCTAATGAAAAACTGTTTTTT. The chain is built from TRBV19 and TRBJ1-4; a weak D match, TRBD1 (6 bases). CDR1 is LNHDA and CDR2 is SQIVND in the germline V gene (reference sequence). CDR3 length: 15 residues. V lost 6 bases and J lost 3, with 14 bases in between.

This chain links TRBV18 with TRBJ1-1, with 9 bases lining up with TRBD1. CDR3 length: 16 residues. The ends lost 2 bases at V and 1 base at J; junction bases unmatched: 5. Germline assignment: CDR1 KGHSH and CDR2 LQKENI. CDR3 DNA: TGTGCCAGCTCACCAACAAGGACAGGGGAGAACACTGAAGCTTTCTTT. This sequence encodes CASSPTRTGENTEAFF. The variable domain in full, completed from reference TRBV18 and TRBJ1-1, reads NAGVMQNPRHLVRRRGQEARLRCSPMKGHSHVYWYRQLPEEGLKFMVYLQKENIIDESGMPKERFSAEFPKEGPSILRIQQVVRGDSAAYFCASSPTRTGENTEAFFGQGTRLTVV.

The CDR3 reads CASSLAPAGGYNEQFF. The CDR3 DNA reads TGTGCCAGCAGCTTAGCGCCGGCGGGGGGTTACAATGAGCAGTTCTTC. The chain links TRBV7-6 to TRBJ2-1; the match to TRBD2 covers 8 bases. The CDR3 is made up of 16 amino acids. J was trimmed by 4 bases and V by 0 bases; bases with no gene match: 5. Germline assignment: CDR1 SGHVS and CDR2 FNYEAQ. The full variable domain, its missing parts supplied by reference TRBV7-6 and TRBJ2-1, is GAGVSQSPRYKVTKRGQDVALRCDPISGHVSLYWYRQALGQGPEFLTYFNYEAQQDKSGLPNDRFSAERPEGSISTLTIQRTEQRDSAMYRCASSLAPAGGYNEQFFGPGTRLTVL.

The chain joins TRBV6-6 to TRBJ2-7; no reliable D call. CDR3 length: 13 amino acids. Trimming removed 6 bases from V and 6 bases from J, with 15 bases in between. Germline V lookup: CDR1 MNHNY, CDR2 SVGAGI (reference sequence). The CDR3 sequence is CASSGVPRSEQYF. CDR3 coding DNA: TGTGCCAGCAGCGGTGTCCCCAGAAGCGAGCAGTACTTC.

V and J are TRBV2 and TRBJ2-7, with 7 bases fitting TRBD2. In germline, CDR1 is SNHLY, CDR2 FYNNEI. V lost 7 bases to trimming and J lost 5 bases; unmatched junction nucleotides: 14. The CDR3 sequence is 15 residues long. CDR3: CASTVRREGVDEQYF. The CDR3 DNA reads as TGTGCCAGCACCGTTAGGAGGGAGGGAGTGGACGAGCAGTACTTC.

The chain is built from TRBV11-3 and TRBJ2-2, with 8 bases identical to TRBD1. CDR1 SGHNT and CDR2 YENEEA come from the germline V gene. V was clipped by 1 base and J by 1 base; unmatched bases: 5. The CDR3 has 17 residues. The CDR3 sequence: CASSLAYGTGNTGELFF. The CDR3 DNA reads as TGTGCCAGCAGCTTAGCCTACGGGACAGGGAACACCGGGGAGCTGTTTTTT.

The chain combines TRBV2 with TRBJ1-5; D gene ambiguous. The CDR3 covers 15 residues. Deletions cut 2 bases from V and 0 bases from J, with 8 bases between. Germline loops: CDR1 SNHLY, CDR2 FYNNEI. Here the CDR3 DNA reads TGTGCCAGCAGTGAATATATGTATAGCAATCAGCCCCAGCATTTT. Its protein product is CASSEYMYSNQPQHF.

About this clone itself: Additional DNA sequences in this sample encode the identical CDR3. This chain uses TRBV11-3 with TRBJ1-1, with D uncertain. Germline assignment: CDR1 SGHNT and CDR2 YENEEA. The length of the CDR3 is 13 residues. V lost 1 base and J 2 bases, leaving 5 bases between the germline ends. The CDR3 region is CASSLGRNTEAFF. Written as DNA, the CDR3 is TGTGCCAGCAGCTTAGGGAGAAACACTGAAGCTTTCTTT.

The chain carries TRBV6-5 and TRBJ1-1; D not resolved. Trimming shortened V by 0 bases and J by 10 bases, and 9 bases separated the two germline ends. The CDR3 sequence is 12 residues long. Looked up from germline, CDR1 is MNHEY and CDR2 is SVGAGI. The CDR3: CASSYSSLGAFF. The CDR3 DNA sequence: TGTGCCAGCAGTTACTCGTCCCTGGGAGCTTTCTTT.

The chain carries TRBV6-1 and TRBJ1-3; D is unclear. V dropped 0 bases and J dropped 1 base, with 13 bases sitting between them. The CDR3 runs to 17 residues. Per germline, CDR1 MNHNS and CDR2 SASEGT. The DNA for the CDR3 is TGTGCCAGCAGTGAAGCCTTGGTCTCATTGTCTGGAAACACCATATATTTT. The encoded protein is CASSEALVSLSGNTIYF.

This chain connects TRBV18 to TRBJ1-6; D may be TRBD1 (5 bases). Between the trimmed V and J ends, which lost 2 bases and 8 bases, there was a span of 13 bases. The CDR3 has 15 amino acids. Germline V CDR1 and CDR2: KGHSH, LQKENI. The CDR3 here is CASSPNRFGDSPLHF. The CDR3 DNA sequence: TGTGCCAGCTCACCAAACAGGTTCGGTGATTCACCCCTCCACTTT.

The rearrangement links TRBV7-9 to TRBJ2-7; 8 positions agree with TRBD1. CDR1 SEHNR and CDR2 FQNEAQ come from the germline V gene (reference sequence). Trimming at V came to 6 bases and at J to 8 bases, leaving 6 bases not matched to a gene. CDR3 length: 12 residues. This CDR3 is CASSSPRGQQYF. The CDR3 nucleotides are TGTGCCAGCAGTTCTCCCAGGGGGCAGCAGTACTTC.

The chain is built from TRBV4-3 and TRBJ1-1; possibly TRBD1 for D (6 bases). The CDR3 loop spans 20 amino acids. The germline gives CDR1 LGHNA, CDR2 YSLEER. V was trimmed by 0 bases and J by 1 base, leaving 24 bases between them. The CDR3 DNA sequence: TGCGCCAGCAGCCAAGATCCCTGGAGAAATGAGGGGGGCCCGAACACTGAAGCTTTCTTT. Translation: CASSQDPWRNEGGPNTEAFF.

The V and J genes are TRBV5-1 and TRBJ2-1; possible D gene TRBD2, 5 bases. V was shortened by 0 bases and J by 0 bases, with 7 bases between the two germline ends. Germline V CDR1 and CDR2: SGHRS, YFSETQ. The CDR3 has 15 residues. The CDR3 coding sequence is TGCGCCAGCAGCTTGGAAGGGAGCTCCTACAATGAGCAGTTCTTC. It codes for CASSLEGSSYNEQFF.

The gene calls are TRBV6-4 and TRBJ2-1; TRBD1 matches 11 bases. Germline CDR1 and CDR2: MRHNA and SNTAGT. This CDR3 contains 14 residues. After removal of 2 bases from V and 6 bases from J, the junction contained 0 bases not matched to a gene. CDR3 sequence: CASSDGTGGNEQFF. CDR3 DNA sequence: TGTGCCAGCAGTGACGGGACAGGGGGCAATGAGCAGTTCTTC.

The genes are TRBV19 and TRBJ2-1; TRBD2 might be the D (5 bases). Germline loops: CDR1 LNHDA, CDR2 SQIVND (reference sequence). V was shortened by 7 bases and J by 3 bases, with 19 bases between the two germline ends. The CDR3 has 16 residues. CDR3 amino acids: CASNDMGSGIYNEQFF. The CDR3 nucleotides are TGTGCCAGTAATGATATGGGCTCGGGGATCTACAATGAGCAGTTCTTC. Together with reference TRBV19 and TRBJ2-1, the CDR3 gives the full variable domain: DGGITQSPKYLFRKEGQNVTLSCEQNLNHDAMYWYRQDPGQGLRLIYYSQIVNDFQKGDIAEGYSVSREKKESFPLTVTSAQKNPTAFYLCASNDMGSGIYNEQFFGPGTRLTVL.

Notes on this clone: This CDR3 is also generated by other DNA sequences in the sample. The V call is TRBV4-3, the J call TRBJ1-1; D remains unclear. Trimming left V 1 base short and J 0 bases short, with 6 bases between. The CDR3 covers 14 residues. Looked up from germline, CDR1 is LGHNA and CDR2 is YSLEER. The CDR3 DNA sequence: TGCGCCAGCAGCCAAGGACGAGTGAACACTGAAGCTTTCTTT. This translates into CASSQGRVNTEAFF.

This chain links TRBV30 with TRBJ2-2, with 7 bases fitting TRBD1. The CDR3 extends over 17 amino acids. Germline V gene lookup returns CDR1 GTSNPN and CDR2 SVGIG (reference sequence). The V and J ends lost 0 bases and 1 base, in that order; junction bases with no gene match: 8. CDR3 nucleotides: TGTGCCTGGAGTGTCGGGGTGGGACAGTGGAACACCGGGGAGCTGTTTTTT. This translates into CAWSVGVGQWNTGELFF.

The chain carries TRBV6-5 and TRBJ1-5; no clear D. Germline CDR1 MNHEY, CDR2 SVGAGI. The CDR3 extends over 12 amino acids. V lost 6 bases and J 4 bases, leaving 7 bases between the germline ends. The CDR3 region is CASRGRNQPQHF. DNA for the CDR3: TGTGCCAGCAGGGGCCGGAATCAGCCCCAGCATTTT.

The sample holds one count of this clone. The gene calls are TRBV6-5 and TRBJ1-3; a possible D gene is TRBD1 (5 bases). V was pared by 2 bases and J by 4 bases, with 12 bases between. The CDR3 runs 15 residues. Germline V lookup: CDR1 MNHEY, CDR2 SVGAGI. The CDR3 region has the DNA TGTGCCAGCAGTTACGGAGGGGCAGGGGGAAACACCATATATTTT. It translates to CASSYGGAGGNTIYF.

The rearrangement joins TRBV7-2 to TRBJ1-5, with unresolved D. Trimming took 4 bases from V and 0 from J, leaving 7 bases between them. The CDR3 is 14 residues long. Per the germline V gene, CDR1 is SGHTA and CDR2 is FQGNSA. The CDR3: CASSSVISNQPQHF. CDR3 DNA sequence: TGTGCCAGCAGCTCCGTTATTAGCAATCAGCCCCAGCATTTT.

The rearrangement joins TRBV3-1 (or the pseudogene TRBV3-2) to TRBJ2-1; the D gene is possibly TRBD2 (6 bases). CDR3 length: 15 residues. V shed 3 bases and J shed 6 bases, with 15 bases lying between them. From germline, CDR1 is LGHDT and CDR2 YNNKEL (reference sequence). The CDR3: CASSQVASDRNEQFF. The CDR3, as DNA: TGTGCCAGCAGCCAGGTGGCTAGCGATCGCAATGAGCAGTTCTTC.

V is TRBV7-8 and J is TRBJ2-2, with D perhaps TRBD2 (6 bases). V lost 10 bases to trimming and J lost 4 bases, with 19 bases between them. Germline CDR1 and CDR2: SGHVS and FQNEAQ. The CDR3 covers 15 residues. The DNA of the CDR3 is TGTGCCACAGCTGCGCGCCTAGCGACCACCGGGGAGCTGTTTTTT. It translates to CATAARLATTGELFF.

V usage is TRBV19 and J usage is TRBJ2-7; 8 nucleotides agree with TRBD1. Germline values: CDR1 LNHDA, CDR2 SQIVND (reference sequence). The CDR3 length is 15 residues. Trimming at V came to 3 bases and at J to 4 bases, leaving 8 bases not matched to a gene. The CDR3 protein is CASSIGGQGIYEQYF. The CDR3 DNA reads TGTGCCAGTAGTATTGGAGGACAGGGTATTTACGAGCAGTACTTC.

J is TRBJ2-1 and V is TRBV4-3; tentatively, D is TRBD2 (5 bases). The V end was cut by 3 bases, the J end by 8 bases, with 17 bases between. This CDR3 has 15 residues. Germline CDR1 LGHNA, CDR2 YSLEER. The CDR3 bases are TGCGCCAGCAGCCAGATTCTTTCCGAGGGCGATGAGCAGTTCTTC. This sequence encodes CASSQILSEGDEQFF.

The CDR3 DNA reads as TGCGCCAGCAGCTTGTCCCCGAACACTGAAGCTTTCTTT. It codes for CASSLSPNTEAFF. V and J are TRBV5-1 and TRBJ1-1; D unclear. Trimming removed 1 base from V and 1 base from J, with 5 bases in between. Germline-derived CDR1 and CDR2 are SGHRS and YFSETQ. CDR3 length equals 13 residues.

A few counts support this clone. The genes are TRBV19 and TRBJ1-5, with TRBD1 as a possible D gene (5 bases). Trimming removed 3 bases from V and 3 bases from J, with 12 bases in between. Germline V gene sequence: CDR1 LNHDA, CDR2 SQIVND (reference sequence). The CDR3 runs 15 residues. The CDR3 coding sequence is TGTGCCAGTAGTATGTATGAGACAGCCAATCAGCCCCAGCATTTT. This sequence encodes CASSMYETANQPQHF. Looking up the rest from reference TRBV19 and TRBJ1-5 gives the full variable domain: DGGITQSPKYLFRKEGQNVTLSCEQNLNHDAMYWYRQDPGQGLRLIYYSQIVNDFQKGDIAEGYSVSREKKESFPLTVTSAQKNPTAFYLCASSMYETANQPQHFGDGTRLSIL.

The chain has TRBV6-6 and TRBJ2-5; TRBD2 agrees at 10 bases. The J segment lost 4 bases and the V segment lost 4 bases, leaving 6 bases of the junction unmatched. From germline, CDR1 is MNHNY and CDR2 SVGAGI (reference sequence). The CDR3 loop spans 15 amino acids. The DNA of the CDR3 is TGTGCCAGCAGTTCCGAGCGGGGGGGCCCAGAGACCCAGTACTTC. Translated, it gives CASSSERGGPETQYF.

V usage is TRBV6-2 or TRBV6-3 and J usage is TRBJ2-1; 8 bases map to TRBD1. There are 14 residues in the CDR3. The V and J ends lost 5 bases and 4 bases, in that order; junction bases with no gene match: 4. From germline, CDR1 is MNHEY and CDR2 SVGEGT. This CDR3 reads CASSRGQVYNEQFF. DNA of the CDR3: TGTGCCAGCAGTCGGGGACAGGTTTACAATGAGCAGTTCTTC.

The chain couples TRBV6-5 to TRBJ2-2, with D possibly TRBD1 on 6 matching bases. Germline loops: CDR1 MNHEY, CDR2 SVGAGI. The CDR3 runs 14 residues. Trimming stripped 5 bases from V and 7 bases from J, with 14 bases between. CDR3 sequence reads: CASSQGFSGGELFF. The CDR3 DNA follows: TGTGCCAGCAGTCAGGGGTTCAGCGGCGGGGAGCTGTTTTTT.